Following are 12 T cell receptor beta chains from one sample sequenced in a study of OX40 agonist ivuxolimab in advanced cancers. Libraries were prepared by immunoSEQ multiplex PCR; TCRdb keeps only in-frame clonotypes and omits some of them. The table lists 55,000 to 90,000 clones, 82% of them singletons. Sequenced here: CD4+ or CD8+ T cells sorted from blood, sampled in a trial of the OX40 agonist ivuxolimab. These receptors were taken from an adult with an advanced solid tumor such as melanoma, head and neck, liver or kidney cancer.

The chain uses TRBV28 and TRBJ1-5; 8 bases match TRBD1. The ends lost 7 bases at V and 6 bases at J; junction bases unmatched: 5. This CDR3 region has 13 residues. CDR1 and CDR2 from the germline V gene are MDHEN and SYDVKM. Here the CDR3 DNA reads TGTGCCAGCACCAACAGGGGGTCTCAGCCCCAGCATTTT. As protein: CASTNRGSQPQHF.

The chain is built from TRBV7-2 and TRBJ2-3; tentative D call: TRBD2 (6 bases). The CDR3 is made up of 17 amino acids. Germline CDR1 SGHTA, CDR2 FQGNSA. V was shortened by 5 bases and J by 0 bases, with 18 bases between the two germline ends. The CDR3 is CASSPQGGAASTDTQYF. As DNA, the CDR3 is TGTGCCAGCAGCCCGCAAGGAGGGGCGGCGAGCACAGATACGCAGTATTTT.

The chain recombines TRBV7-6 with TRBJ2-2; D remains unclear. The CDR3 is 14 residues long. V was trimmed by 5 bases and J by 4 bases, leaving 11 bases between them. Per germline, CDR1 SGHVS and CDR2 FNYEAQ. The chain's CDR3 is CASSPRVSTGELFF. The CDR3 DNA sequence: TGTGCCAGCAGCCCGAGAGTAAGCACCGGGGAGCTGTTTTTT. Together with reference TRBV7-6 and TRBJ2-2, the CDR3 gives the full variable domain: GAGVSQSPRYKVTKRGQDVALRCDPISGHVSLYWYRQALGQGPEFLTYFNYEAQQDKSGLPNDRFSAERPEGSISTLTIQRTEQRDSAMYRCASSPRVSTGELFFGEGSRLTVL.

V is TRBV28 and J is TRBJ1-4, with D maybe TRBD1 (5 bases). CDR3 length: 15 amino acids. The V end was cut by 5 bases, the J end by 3 bases, with 13 bases between. The V gene's germline CDR1 is MDHEN and CDR2 SYDVKM. CDR3 in DNA: TGTGCCAGCAGTCCCGGGGGGAGGGCTAATGAAAAACTGTTTTTT. Translating gives CASSPGGRANEKLFF.

The chain uses TRBV19 and TRBJ2-5; D not certain. CDR1 LNHDA and CDR2 SQIVND come from the germline V gene (reference sequence). Trimming took 6 bases from V and 1 from J, leaving 9 bases between them. This CDR3 spans 13 amino acids. The CDR3 loop is CASSRMGQETQYF. CDR3 nucleotides: TGTGCCAGTAGCCGGATGGGCCAAGAGACCCAGTACTTC.

This chain connects TRBV5-4 to TRBJ2-4, with no clear D. This CDR3 spans 14 amino acids. Germline CDR1 SGHNT, CDR2 YYREEE (reference sequence). Deletions cut 0 bases from V and 6 bases from J, with 10 bases between. CDR3 protein: CASSLVGVANIQYF. As DNA, the CDR3 is TGTGCCAGCAGCTTGGTAGGAGTAGCAAACATTCAGTACTTC.

The CDR3 is CASTHRGNTIYF. The DNA of the CDR3 is TGTGCCAGCACCCACCGTGGAAACACCATATATTTT. The rearrangement joins TRBV6-5 to TRBJ1-3; unclear D gene. Trimming cost V 7 bases and J 3 bases, with 7 bases left between them. This CDR3 has 12 amino acids. Per germline, CDR1 MNHEY and CDR2 SVGAGI.

The chain uses TRBV5-1 and TRBJ1-2; D not resolved. Trimming stripped 0 bases from V and 2 bases from J, with 8 bases between. The V gene's germline CDR1 is SGHRS and CDR2 YFSETQ. CDR3 length: 14 residues. The CDR3 nucleotides read TGCGCCAGCAGCTTGGGAGGGATCAACTATGGCTACACCTTC. It specifies CASSLGGINYGYTF. The complete variable domain, with remaining parts taken from reference TRBV5-1 and TRBJ1-2, reads KAGVTQTPRYLIKTRGQQVTLSCSPISGHRSVSWYQQTPGQGLQFLFEYFSETQRNKGNFPGRFSGRQFSNSRSEMNVSTLELGDSALYLCASSLGGINYGYTFGSGTRLTVV.

This clone was seen only a few times. The V and J genes are TRBV9 and TRBJ2-2; D gene unclear. The CDR3 contains 13 residues. V gave up 2 bases and J gave up 5 bases, with 7 bases separating them. CDR1 and CDR2 (germline): SGDLS, YYNGEE. The CDR3 spells CASSVALTGELFF. The CDR3 bases are TGTGCCAGCAGCGTGGCGTTGACCGGGGAGCTGTTTTTT.

This chain connects TRBV9 to TRBJ2-1, with 13 nucleotides matching TRBD2. Per germline, CDR1 SGDLS and CDR2 YYNGEE. The CDR3 is made up of 16 amino acids. J gave up 3 bases and V 4 bases, and 4 bases lay outside the gene matches. In DNA, the CDR3 is TGTGCCAGCAGCCAGGGACTAGCGGGGATCTACAATGAGCAGTTCTTC. Translating gives CASSQGLAGIYNEQFF.

The V and J genes are TRBV27 and TRBJ2-2; D is perhaps TRBD1 or TRBD2 (5 bases each). Per the germline V gene, CDR1 is MNHEY and CDR2 is SMNVEV (reference sequence). This CDR3 contains 13 residues. V was trimmed by 6 bases and J by 4 bases, leaving 9 bases between them. CDR3 DNA: TGTGCCAGCAGCCGGGGACGCACCGGGGAGCTGTTTTTT. Translated, it gives CASSRGRTGELFF.

This chain joins TRBV28 and TRBJ1-5; weak D call: TRBD1 (6 bases). The V end was cut by 6 bases, the J end by 0 bases, with 12 bases between. The germline gives CDR1 MDHEN, CDR2 SYDVKM. The CDR3 sequence is 15 residues long. This chain's CDR3 is CASRGGVNSNQPQHF. The CDR3 DNA is TGTGCCAGCAGAGGGGGGGTGAATAGCAATCAGCCCCAGCATTTT.